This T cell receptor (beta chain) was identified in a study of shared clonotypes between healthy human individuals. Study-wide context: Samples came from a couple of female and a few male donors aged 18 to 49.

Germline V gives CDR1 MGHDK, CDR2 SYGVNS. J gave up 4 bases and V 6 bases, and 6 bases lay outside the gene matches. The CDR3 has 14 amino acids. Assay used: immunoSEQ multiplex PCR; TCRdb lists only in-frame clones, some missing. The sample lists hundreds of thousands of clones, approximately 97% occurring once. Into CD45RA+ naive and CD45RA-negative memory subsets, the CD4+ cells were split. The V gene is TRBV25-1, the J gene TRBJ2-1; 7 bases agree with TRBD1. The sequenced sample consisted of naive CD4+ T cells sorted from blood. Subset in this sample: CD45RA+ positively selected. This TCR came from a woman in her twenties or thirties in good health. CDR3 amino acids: CASRRDSPYNEQFF. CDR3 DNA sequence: TGTGCCAGCAGAAGGGACAGCCCTTACAATGAGCAGTTCTTC. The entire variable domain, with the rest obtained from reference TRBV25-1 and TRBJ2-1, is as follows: EADIYQTPRYLVIGTGKKITLECSQTMGHDKMYWYQQDPGMELHLIHYSYGVNSTEKGDLSSESTVSRIRTEHFPLTLESARPSHTSQYLCASRRDSPYNEQFFGPGTRLTVL.